These T cell receptor beta chains were read from a single sample in a study of regulatory T cells in long-lasting Graves disease. TCRdb re-called the multiplex PCR reads with MiXCR, one entry per CDR3 protein. The sample has approximately 360,000 distinct CDR3 sequences; 20% to 25% are singletons. Specimen: peripheral blood mononuclear cells (PBMCs), collected when the disease was refractory, from a patient treated with antithyroid drugs. All receptors derive from a woman between 40 and 50 years old with Graves disease. CDR3s include the opening cysteine and the closing phenylalanine or tryptophan. Fields, in order: D gene, J gene, V gene, clone size, CDR3 protein, CDR3 DNA. D genes are given only for firm matches. A row's size may be missing; if present it is once, few, many or a size class.

TRBD1,TRBJ2-5,TRBV27,once,CASRRGLGETQYF,TGTGCCAGCAGGAGGGGGCTTGGGGAGACCCAGTACTTC
NA,TRBJ2-5,TRBV9,NA,CASSGAGKGRETQYF,TGTGCCAGCAGCGGCGCCGGCAAGGGTCGAGAGACCCAGTACTTC
TRBD2,TRBJ2-2,TRBV7-9,NA,CASSPGIGAGGPSKVDSFGELFF,TGTGCCAGCAGCCCAGGGATCGGGGCGGGAGGGCCCTCTAAAGTAGATTCCTTCGGGGAGCTGTTTTTT
NA,TRBJ2-4,TRBV4-1,few,CASSQEGGVAKNIQYF,TGCGCCAGCAGCCAGGAGGGTGGGGTAGCCAAAAACATTCAGTACTTC
TRBD1,TRBJ1-6,TRBV28,many,CASSWGQRYNSPLHF,TGTGCCAGCAGTTGGGGACAGCGTTATAATTCACCCCTCCACTTT
NA,TRBJ1-1,TRBV30,NA,CAWSVLWTEAFF,TGTGCCTGGAGTGTACTTTGGACTGAAGCTTTCTTT
NA,TRBJ2-5,TRBV18,NA,CASSPTATSSVETQYF,TGTGCCAGCTCACCGACTGCCACCTCAAGTGTGGAGACCCAGTACTTC
TRBD1,TRBJ2-7,TRBV5-1,NA,CASSSGGATYEQYF,TGCGCCAGCAGCTCAGGGGGCGCGACCTACGAGCAGTACTTC
NA,TRBJ2-3,TRBV28,few,CASSFWAVRDTQYF,TGTGCCAGCAGTTTTTGGGCAGTTCGAGATACGCAGTATTTT
TRBD1,TRBJ1-5,TRBV28,many,CASSFGSHRGRFKEKPQHF,TGTGCCAGCAGTTTCGGGAGTCACAGGGGGCGCTTTAAGGAGAAGCCCCAGCATTTT
NA,TRBJ1-1,TRBV19,NA,CASSLAAGMNTEAFF,TGTGCCAGTAGTCTAGCCGCCGGGATGAACACTGAAGCTTTCTTT
NA,TRBJ1-1,TRBV5-1,NA,CASSPSGTVGTEAFF,TGCGCCAGCAGCCCCTCCGGGACGGTCGGCACTGAAGCTTTCTTT
TRBD1,TRBJ2-5,TRBV28,many,CASSQGSTGEETQYF,TGTGCCAGCAGCCAAGGATCTACAGGGGAAGAGACCCAGTACTTC
NA,TRBJ2-7,TRBV11-2,many,CASSPVGFEWDEQYF,TGTGCCAGCAGCCCCGTTGGATTCGAGTGGGACGAGCAGTACTTC
TRBD2,TRBJ2-1,TRBV28,NA,CASSFGILAGGPSSYNEQFF,TGTGCCAGCAGTTTTGGGATACTAGCGGGGGGGCCGAGCTCCTACAATGAGCAGTTCTTC
TRBD1,TRBJ2-7,TRBV2,NA,CASSGPGQGVNEQYF,TGTGCCAGCAGTGGACCGGGACAGGGGGTCAACGAGCAGTACTTC
NA,TRBJ1-1,TRBV28,NA,CASSLDLNPPTEAFF,TGTGCCAGCAGTTTAGATTTGAACCCCCCGACTGAAGCTTTCTTT
NA,TRBJ1-5,TRBV15,many,CATSRDGYRRDDQPQHF,TGTGCCACCAGCAGAGATGGCTACAGGAGAGACGATCAGCCCCAGCATTTT
TRBD2,TRBJ2-1,TRBV5-6,NA,CASSLLTSGSSYNEQFF,TGTGCCAGCAGCTTGCTCACTAGCGGGAGCTCCTACAATGAGCAGTTCTTC
NA,TRBJ1-1,TRBV3-1,few,CASSQDLANTEAFF,TGTGCCAGCAGCCAAGATTTGGCGAACACTGAAGCTTTCTTT
NA,TRBJ2-2,TRBV12-3/TRBV12-4,many,CASTRGGGELFF,TGTGCCAGCACCCGGGGAGGCGGGGAGCTGTTTTTT
NA,TRBJ1-5,TRBV28,many,CASRPDRFNSNQPQHF,TGTGCCAGCAGACCAGACAGGTTTAATAGCAATCAGCCCCAGCATTTT
NA,TRBJ2-5,TRBV5-4,few,CASSLVQGETQYF,TGTGCCAGCAGCTTGGTCCAGGGAGAGACCCAGTACTTC
TRBD2,TRBJ2-7,TRBV12-3/TRBV12-4,many,CASSSGLAGKNEQYF,TGTGCCAGCAGCTCTGGACTAGCGGGAAAGAACGAGCAGTACTTC
NA,TRBJ1-4,TRBV7-8,many,CASSARARFATNEKLFF,TGTGCCAGCAGTGCGAGGGCGAGGTTTGCAACTAATGAAAAACTGTTTTTT